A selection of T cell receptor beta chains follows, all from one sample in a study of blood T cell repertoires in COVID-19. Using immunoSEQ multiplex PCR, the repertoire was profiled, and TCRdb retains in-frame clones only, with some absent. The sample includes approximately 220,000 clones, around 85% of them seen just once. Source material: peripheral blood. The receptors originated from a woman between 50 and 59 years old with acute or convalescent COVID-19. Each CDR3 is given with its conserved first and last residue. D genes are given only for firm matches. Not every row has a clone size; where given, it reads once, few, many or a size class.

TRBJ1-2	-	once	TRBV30	TGTGCCTGGAGTTCCGTAATTCCTAACTATGGCTACACCTTC	CAWSSVIPNYGYTF
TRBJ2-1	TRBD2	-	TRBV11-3	TGTGCCAGCAGCCCTCCGGGACTAGCGGGGGATAATGAGCAGTTCTTC	CASSPPGLAGDNEQFF
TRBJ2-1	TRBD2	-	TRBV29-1	TGCAGCGTGACTAGCGGGGGGTTCAGTGAGCAGTTCTTC	CSVTSGGFSEQFF
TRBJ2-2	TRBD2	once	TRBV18	TGTGCCAGCTCACCAAGGAGCGGGGGGCCGAACACCGGGGAGCTGTTTTTT	CASSPRSGGPNTGELFF
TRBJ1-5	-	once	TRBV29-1	TGCAGCGTTGATTGGGGAGTTGGTCAGCCCCAGCATTTT	CSVDWGVGQPQHF
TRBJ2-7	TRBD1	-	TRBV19	TGTGCCAGTAGTATAGATCACCCCAGACAGGGGGCCCCCTACGAGCAGTACTTC	CASSIDHPRQGAPYEQYF
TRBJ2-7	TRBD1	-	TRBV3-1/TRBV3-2	TGTGCCAGCAGCCAAACGACAGGGGTTTGGCAGTACTTC	CASSQTTGVWQYF
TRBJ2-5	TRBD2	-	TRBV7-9	TGTGCCAGCAGCGCGAGCGGGGGGAAAGAGACCCAGTACTTC	CASSASGGKETQYF
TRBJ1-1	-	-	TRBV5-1	TGCGCCAGCGCAACACAGGGCGACACTGAAGCTTTCTTT	CASATQGDTEAFF
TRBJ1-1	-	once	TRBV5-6	TGTGCCAGCAGCACATTACAGATTTGGGCCATGAACACTGAAGCTTTCTTT	CASSTLQIWAMNTEAFF
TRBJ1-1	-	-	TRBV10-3	TGTGCCATCAGTGACCGGGTGAACACTGAAGCTTTCTTT	CAISDRVNTEAFF
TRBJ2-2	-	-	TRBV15	TGTGCCACCAGCCAGTACAGCCCGGGGACCGGGGAGCTGTTTTTT	CATSQYSPGTGELFF
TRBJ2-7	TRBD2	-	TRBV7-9	TGTGCCAGCAGCATGACTAGCGGGATCTCCGAGCAGTACTTC	CASSMTSGISEQYF
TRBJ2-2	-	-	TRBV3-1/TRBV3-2	TGTGCCAGCGCAGGGTGGAACGGGGAGCTGTTTTTT	CASAGWNGELFF
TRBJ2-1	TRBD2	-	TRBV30	TGTGCCTGGACCGGACTAGCAAATGAGCAGTTCTTC	CAWTGLANEQFF
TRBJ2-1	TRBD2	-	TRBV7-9	TGTGCCAGCACCCCTCTGGGAGGGGAGTCGGATGAGCAGTTCTTC	CASTPLGGESDEQFF
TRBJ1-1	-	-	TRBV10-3	TGTGCCATCAGTGTTACGGGGATGTTTACGGATAACACTGAAGCTTTCTTT	CAISVTGMFTDNTEAFF
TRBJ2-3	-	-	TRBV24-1	TGTGCCACCAGTGATGGCGCCGAGGCCACAGATACGCAGTATTTT	CATSDGAEATDTQYF
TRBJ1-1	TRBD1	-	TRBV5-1	TGCGCCAGCAGCCGGACAGGAATCGTCACTGAAGCTTTCTTT	CASSRTGIVTEAFF
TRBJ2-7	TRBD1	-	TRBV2	TGTGCCAGCCAAAGGGGGCAGGGGGCAAACGAGCAGTACTTC	CASQRGQGANEQYF
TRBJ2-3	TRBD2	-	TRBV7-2	TGTGCCAGCAGCACACTTCGACTAGCGGGGGGAATCACAGATACGCAGTATTTT	CASSTLRLAGGITDTQYF
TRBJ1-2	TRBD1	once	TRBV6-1	TGTGCCAGCAGTGAAAACGGGAACAGGGGACCCAACTATGGCTACACCTTC	CASSENGNRGPNYGYTF
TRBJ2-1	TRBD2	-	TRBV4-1	TGCGCCAGCAGCCCAGCTAGCGGGAGTTCCTACAATGAGCAGTTCTTC	CASSPASGSSYNEQFF
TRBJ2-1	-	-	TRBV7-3	TGTGCCAGCAGCTTAGGAGGATCTAGTAGGTACAATGAGCAGTTCTTC	CASSLGGSSRYNEQFF
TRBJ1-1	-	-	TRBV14	TGTGCCAGCAGCCGGGACTTGAACACTGAAGCTTTCTTT	CASSRDLNTEAFF
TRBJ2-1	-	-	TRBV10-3	TGTGCCATCAGAAGACAGGGAGGATCCTACAATGAGCAGTTCTTC	CAIRRQGGSYNEQFF
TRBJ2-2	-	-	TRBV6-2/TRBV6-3	TGTGCCAGCAGTTATGTGGCCCCGGGGACCGGGGAGCTGTTTTTT	CASSYVAPGTGELFF
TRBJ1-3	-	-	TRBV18	TGTGCCAGCTCACCATCCTTGGCAGGGCCTGGAAACACCATATATTTT	CASSPSLAGPGNTIYF
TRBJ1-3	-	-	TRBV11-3	TGTGCCAGCAGCACCCCCCCGGGGAGGGCTGGAAACACCATATATTTT	CASSTPPGRAGNTIYF
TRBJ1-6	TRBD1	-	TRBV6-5	TGTGCCAGCAACTCCGCGAGGGGGCTTGATTCACCCCTCCACTTT	CASNSARGLDSPLHF
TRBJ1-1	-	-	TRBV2	TGTGCCAGCACCCTCATCGGAGCTTTCTTT	CASTLIGAFF
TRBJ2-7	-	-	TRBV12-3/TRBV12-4	TGTGCCAGCAGTTTACCGGGAGCCTACGGGCAGTACTTC	CASSLPGAYGQYF
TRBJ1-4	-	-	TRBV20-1	TGCAGTGCTAGTCGGGCAACTAATGAAAAACTGTTTTTT	CSASRATNEKLFF
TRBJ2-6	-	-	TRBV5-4	TGTGCCAGCAGCTTGGACAGTTCTGGGGCCAACGTCCTGACTTTC	CASSLDSSGANVLTF
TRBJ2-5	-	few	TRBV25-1	TGTGCCAGCAGTGAATTGGGAGGACCTCAAGAGACCCAGTACTTC	CASSELGGPQETQYF
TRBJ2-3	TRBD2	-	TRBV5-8	TGTGCCAGCCCACACGCCCCGGGACTAGCACCCACAGATACGCAGTATTTT	CASPHAPGLAPTDTQYF
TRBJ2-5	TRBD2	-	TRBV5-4	TGTGCCAGCAGCTTGGCCCTAGCGGGGGCCCAAGAGACCCAGTACTTC	CASSLALAGAQETQYF
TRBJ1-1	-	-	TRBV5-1	TGCGCCAGCAGCTCCCGGGAGGCCGGCTTGAACACTGAAGCTTTCTTT	CASSSREAGLNTEAFF
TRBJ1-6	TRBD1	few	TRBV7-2	TGTGCCAGCAGCCTGGGACAGTACCTCCACTTT	CASSLGQYLHF